The rows below give T cell receptor beta chains drawn from one sample of a study of T cell responses to AZD1222 COVID-19 vaccine. Libraries were prepared by immunoSEQ multiplex PCR; TCRdb keeps only in-frame clonotypes and omits some of them. The sample yields roughly 120,000 clones, roughly four fifths seen once. The material sequenced was peripheral blood, taken on day 0 of AZD1222 vaccination. These receptors came from an adult in good health. CDR3s include the opening cysteine and the closing phenylalanine or tryptophan. D genes are given only for firm matches. Rows give clone size only sometimes, using once, few, many, or a class for an expanded clone.

J gene	D gene	CDR3 length	clone size	V gene	CDR3 protein	CDR3 DNA
TRBJ1-1	-	16	once	TRBV7-2	CASSLDGGPSSIEAFF	TGTGCCAGCAGCTTAGACGGGGGGCCGTCGAGTATTGAAGCTTTCTTT
TRBJ2-3	TRBD1	16	-	TRBV29-1	CSVVLHPRGPTDTQYF	TGCAGCGTTGTCCTCCACCCAAGGGGGCCAACAGATACGCAGTATTTT
TRBJ1-6	-	14	-	TRBV5-1	CASSLWDGNSPLHF	TGCGCCAGCAGCCTATGGGACGGAAATTCACCCCTCCACTTT
TRBJ1-6	-	13	-	TRBV9	CASSPAAGSPLHF	TGTGCCAGCAGCCCCGCCGCGGGCTCACCCCTCCACTTT
TRBJ2-5	-	14	-	TRBV9	CASSVDPDPETQYF	TGTGCCAGCAGCGTAGACCCGGATCCGGAGACCCAGTACTTC
TRBJ1-1	-	15	-	TRBV5-1	CASSIDGQPNTEAFF	TGCGCCAGCAGCATCGACGGACAACCGAACACTGAAGCTTTCTTT
TRBJ2-7	TRBD1	15	-	TRBV6-1	CASSEPGQSSYEQYF	TGTGCCAGCAGTGAACCGGGACAGAGCTCCTACGAGCAGTACTTC
TRBJ1-5	-	13	-	TRBV11-2	CASSRAPNQPQHF	TGTGCCAGCAGCCGGGCCCCCAATCAGCCCCAGCATTTT
TRBJ1-5	-	16	once	TRBV4-2	CASSFIPRRSNQPQHF	TGTGCCAGCAGTTTCATTCCCCGGCGGAGCAATCAGCCCCAGCATTTT
TRBJ1-6	-	16	-	TRBV7-8	CASSSGHGPRDSPLHF	TGTGCCAGCAGCTCAGGACACGGCCCTAGGGACTCACCCCTCCACTTT
TRBJ1-5	-	11	-	TRBV6-2/TRBV6-3	CASSPSSTLHF	TGTGCCAGCAGCCCTTCGTCAACCCTGCATTTT
TRBJ1-4	-	15	-	TRBV7-2	CASSLNFKANEKLFF	TGTGCCAGCTCTTTAAATTTCAAGGCTAATGAAAAACTGTTTTTT
TRBJ1-6	-	15	-	TRBV7-6	CASSSAPRDNSPLHF	TGTGCCAGCAGCTCTGCCCCGCGGGATAATTCACCCCTCCACTTT
TRBJ1-4	-	13	-	TRBV5-1	CATCFGVGEKLFF	TGCGCCACCTGCTTCGGGGTTGGTGAAAAACTGTTTTTT
TRBJ2-7	TRBD1	14	once	TRBV28	CASRELGTAYEQYF	TGTGCCAGCAGAGAGCTAGGGACAGCCTACGAGCAGTACTTC
TRBJ1-6	-	12	-	TRBV28	CASSGSQGPLHF	TGTGCCAGCAGTGGGTCACAGGGTCCCCTCCACTTT
TRBJ1-4	-	13	-	TRBV28	CASRNRFNEKLFF	TGTGCCAGCAGGAACCGATTTAATGAAAAACTGTTTTTT
TRBJ1-6	-	14	once	TRBV7-9	CASSLTNGNSPLHF	TGTGCCAGCAGCTTGACCAACGGAAATTCACCCCTCCACTTT
TRBJ1-1	-	16	-	TRBV4-3	CASSQDLGVMDTEAFF	TGCGCCAGCAGCCAAGATCTTGGCGTTATGGACACTGAAGCTTTCTTT
TRBJ2-1	-	15	-	TRBV6-5	CASSRGGSGYNEQFF	TGTGCCAGCAGTCGGGGAGGTAGCGGATACAATGAGCAGTTCTTC
TRBJ1-6	TRBD1	17	-	TRBV7-2	CASSPRDRGHGSSPLHF	TGTGCCAGCAGCCCCCGGGACAGGGGGCATGGGAGTTCACCCCTCCACTTT
TRBJ1-1	-	16	-	TRBV5-5	CASSLTSGQASRGAFF	TGTGCCAGCAGCTTGACCTCCGGCCAGGCCTCAAGGGGAGCTTTCTTT
TRBJ2-5	-	16	-	TRBV24-1	CATSGLPTEGFETQYF	TGTGCCACCAGTGGTCTTCCGACAGAAGGGTTTGAGACCCAGTACTTC
TRBJ1-2	TRBD1	14	-	TRBV18	CASSRDRDSDGYTF	TGTGCCAGCTCACGAGACCGGGACAGCGATGGCTACACCTTC
TRBJ2-5	TRBD2	15	-	TRBV6-2/TRBV6-3	CASSYGGTSVETQYF	TGTGCCAGCAGTTATGGTGGGACTAGCGTAGAGACCCAGTACTTC
TRBJ2-5	-	15	-	TRBV5-6	CASSLQKGTWETQYF	TGTGCCAGCAGCTTGCAGAAGGGGACCTGGGAGACCCAGTACTTC
TRBJ2-7	-	15	once	TRBV5-1	CASSLDSARTYEQYF	TGCGCCAGCAGCTTAGACAGCGCTCGGACCTACGAGCAGTACTTC
TRBJ2-3	-	14	-	TRBV13	CASSLGAAGDTQYF	TGTGCCAGCAGCTTAGGGGCCGCCGGGGATACGCAGTATTTT
TRBJ2-1	TRBD1	15	-	TRBV7-6	CASSLTGAAYNEQFF	TGTGCCAGCAGCTTAACAGGGGCGGCCTACAATGAGCAGTTCTTC
TRBJ2-2	-	12	-	TRBV24-1	CAASRRTGELFF	TGTGCCGCCTCCCGACGGACAGGGGAGCTGTTTTTT
TRBJ1-2	-	14	-	TRBV6-5	CASREGGSNYGYTF	TGTGCCAGCAGGGAGGGGGGATCTAACTATGGCTACACCTTC
TRBJ2-3	-	12	-	TRBV7-2	CASSFSTDTQYF	TGTGCCAGCAGCTTTAGCACAGATACGCAGTATTTT
TRBJ2-7	-	13	-	TRBV28	CASSRRHYYEQYF	TGTGCCAGCAGCCGTAGACACTACTACGAGCAGTACTTC
TRBJ1-5	TRBD1	13	-	TRBV18	CASSGDRDQPQHF	TGTGCCAGCTCAGGCGACAGGGATCAGCCCCAGCATTTT
TRBJ1-2	-	13	few	TRBV5-4	CASSPQENYGYTF	TGTGCCAGCAGCCCACAGGAAAACTATGGCTACACCTTC
TRBJ2-5	-	13	-	TRBV7-2	CASSLGRKETQYF	TGTGCCAGCAGCTTGGGACGGAAAGAGACCCAGTACTTC
TRBJ2-2	-	14	-	TRBV19	CASSMSGYTGELFF	TGTGCCAGTAGTATGTCGGGCTACACCGGGGAGCTGTTTTTT
TRBJ2-7	-	13	-	TRBV18	CASSPYGGYEQYF	TGTGCCAGCTCACCGTACGGAGGCTACGAGCAGTACTTC
TRBJ2-3	TRBD2	16	-	TRBV4-1	CASSQRLAGDTDTQYF	TGCGCCAGCAGCCAAAGGTTAGCGGGGGACACAGATACGCAGTATTTT
TRBJ2-1	-	14	-	TRBV28	CASSRPRTAPEQFF	TGTGCCAGCAGCCGACCCCGGACTGCACCTGAGCAGTTCTTC
TRBJ2-3	TRBD1	15	-	TRBV6-5	CASSRTGQGPDTQYF	TGTGCCAGCAGTAGAACCGGACAGGGGCCAGATACGCAGTATTTT
TRBJ1-5	-	10	once	TRBV24-1	CATTGQPQHF	TGTGCCACCACAGGCCAGCCCCAGCATTTT
TRBJ2-3	-	16	-	TRBV5-6	CASSLWGSPRSNTQYF	TGTGCCAGCAGCTTGTGGGGGAGCCCTCGGTCGAATACGCAGTATTTT
TRBJ2-1	TRBD2	16	-	TRBV6-2/TRBV6-3	CASSSPGLAGVNEQFF	TGTGCCAGCAGTTCCCCGGGACTAGCGGGAGTCAATGAGCAGTTCTTC
TRBJ2-7	TRBD1	16	-	TRBV19	CASSKTGGAKVLEQYF	TGTGCCAGTAGTAAAACAGGGGGCGCGAAGGTGCTGGAGCAGTACTTC
TRBJ2-3	TRBD2	15	-	TRBV9	CASSPGTSGTDTQYF	TGTGCCAGCAGCCCGGGGACTAGCGGAACAGATACGCAGTATTTT
TRBJ1-1	-	14	-	TRBV6-2/TRBV6-3	CASSLTGANTEAFF	TGTGCCAGCAGTTTGACAGGTGCGAACACTGAAGCTTTCTTT
TRBJ2-2	TRBD1	14	-	TRBV7-9	CASSLWTGPGELFF	TGTGCCAGCAGCCTCTGGACAGGGCCCGGGGAGCTGTTTTTT
TRBJ2-7	-	16	-	TRBV6-5	CASSYSEESSSYEQYF	TGTGCCAGCAGTTACTCGGAGGAATCCAGCTCCTACGAGCAGTACTTC
TRBJ2-1	-	12	-	TRBV29-1	CSAHQPNNEQFF	TGCAGCGCTCATCAGCCTAACAATGAGCAGTTCTTC
TRBJ2-1	-	15	-	TRBV7-6	CASSLSVGSYNEQFF	TGTGCCAGCAGCCTTTCGGTAGGCTCCTACAATGAGCAGTTCTTC
TRBJ2-5	-	15	-	TRBV5-1	CASSLGGTPQETQYF	TGCGCCAGCAGCTTGGGCGGGACACCCCAAGAGACCCAGTACTTC
TRBJ1-2	-	16	few	TRBV12-5	CASGLVSGDRGYGYTF	TGTGCTAGTGGTTTGGTATCGGGGGACCGTGGCTATGGCTACACCTTC
TRBJ2-2	TRBD1	14	-	TRBV29-1	CSARTGATTGELFF	TGCAGCGCCCGGACAGGGGCGACCACCGGGGAGCTGTTTTTT